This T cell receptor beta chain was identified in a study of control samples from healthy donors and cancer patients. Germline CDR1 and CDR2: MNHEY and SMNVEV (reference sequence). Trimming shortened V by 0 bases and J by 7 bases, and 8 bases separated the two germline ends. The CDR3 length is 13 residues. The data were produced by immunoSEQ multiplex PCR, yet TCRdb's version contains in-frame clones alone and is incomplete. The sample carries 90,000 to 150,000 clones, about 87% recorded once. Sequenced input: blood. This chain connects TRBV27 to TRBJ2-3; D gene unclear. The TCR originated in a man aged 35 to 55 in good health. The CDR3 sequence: CASSLSNFHTQYF. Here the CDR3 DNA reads TGTGCCAGCAGTTTATCGAATTTCCATACGCAGTATTTT.